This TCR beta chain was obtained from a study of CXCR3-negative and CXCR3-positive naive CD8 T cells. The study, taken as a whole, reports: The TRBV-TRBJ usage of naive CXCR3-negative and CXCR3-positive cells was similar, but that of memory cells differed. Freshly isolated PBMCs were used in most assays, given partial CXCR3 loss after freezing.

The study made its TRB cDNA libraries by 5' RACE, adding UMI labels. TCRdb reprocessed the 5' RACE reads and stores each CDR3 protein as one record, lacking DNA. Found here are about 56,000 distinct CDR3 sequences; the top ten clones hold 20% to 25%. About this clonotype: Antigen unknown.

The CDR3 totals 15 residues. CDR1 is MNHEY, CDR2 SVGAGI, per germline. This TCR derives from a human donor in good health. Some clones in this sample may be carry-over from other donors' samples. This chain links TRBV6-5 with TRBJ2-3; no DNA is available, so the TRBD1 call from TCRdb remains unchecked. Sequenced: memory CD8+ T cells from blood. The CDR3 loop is CASSYSPGLTDTQYF.